This TCR beta chain was recorded in a study of graft-versus-host responses after intestinal transplantation. Germline V gives CDR1 SQVTM, CDR2 ANQGSEA. The CDR3 sequence is 12 residues long. Between the trimmed V and J ends, which lost 4 bases and 0 bases, there was a span of 4 bases. A few counts support this clone. Assay used: immunoSEQ multiplex PCR; TCRdb lists only in-frame clones, some missing. Among fewer than 100,000 clones listed, roughly 83% were seen once. V is TRBV29-1 and J is TRBJ2-4, with D uncertain. This clonotype originated in a human patient who received an intestinal transplant, so some T cells may come from the graft donor. Sequenced here: PBMCs, sampled 255 days after intestinal transplant. CDR3 bases: TGCAGCGTTGCCATAGCCAAAAACATTCAGTACTTC. Protein product: CSVAIAKNIQYF.